The rows below give T cell receptor beta chains drawn from one sample of a study of T cells after yellow fever vaccination. TCRdb reprocessed the 5' RACE reads with MiXCR, giving one entry per CDR3 protein. This sample has 200,000 to 300,000 distinct CDR3 sequences, with over 10% found just once. The input for sequencing was CD4+ T cells sorted from PBMCs, taken 45 days after the yellow fever booster vaccination. All receptors derive from a man younger than 45 who received the YFV17D yellow fever vaccine. The CDR3 runs from the conserved cysteine through the conserved F or W. The D gene is left open where the match is weak. Clone size is shown for a subset of rows, as once, few, many or a class of expanded clone.

D	V	size	J	CDR3	DNA
NA	TRBV19	NA	TRBJ1-1	CATSTTTNTEAFF	TGTGCCACCTCCACGACGACGAACACTGAAGCTTTCTTT
NA	TRBV3-1	few	TRBJ2-5	CASSQVQQETQYF	TGTGCCAGCAGCCAAGTTCAGCAAGAGACCCAGTACTTC
TRBD1	TRBV9	few	TRBJ2-1	CASSGGQATYNEQFF	TGTGCCAGCAGCGGGGGACAGGCTACCTACAATGAGCAGTTCTTC
NA	TRBV11-2	few	TRBJ2-1	CASSLILAEQFF	TGTGCCAGCAGCTTAATTCTGGCTGAGCAGTTCTTC
NA	TRBV11-2	NA	TRBJ2-5	CASSLDVETQYF	TGTGCCAGCAGCTTAGATGTCGAGACCCAGTACTTC
TRBD1	TRBV5-1	few	TRBJ2-2	CASRPGTGSTGELFF	TGCGCCAGCAGACCCGGGACAGGTAGCACCGGGGAGCTGTTTTTT
NA	TRBV5-4	many	TRBJ2-1	CASSFLGPYNEQFF	TGTGCCAGCAGCTTTTTGGGACCATACAATGAGCAGTTCTTC
NA	TRBV5-1	few	TRBJ1-2	CASSLEGKKSDGYTF	TGCGCCAGCAGCTTGGAAGGGAAAAAAAGCGATGGCTACACCTTC
TRBD1	TRBV20-1	NA	TRBJ1-1	CSARDAGTGEFFVAFF	TGCAGTGCTAGAGACGCCGGGACAGGGGAATTTTTTGTGGCTTTCTTT
TRBD1	TRBV2	NA	TRBJ2-2	CASSATGGAAGELFF	TGTGCCAGCAGTGCTACAGGGGGCGCGGCCGGGGAGCTGTTTTTT
TRBD1	TRBV28	few	TRBJ1-4	CASSDYAQGADQKLFF	TGTGCCAGCAGTGATTATGCCCAGGGGGCTGATCAAAAACTGTTTTTT
NA	TRBV2	few	TRBJ2-5	CASNGVETQYF	TGTGCCAGCAATGGTGTAGAGACCCAGTACTTC
NA	TRBV12-3/TRBV12-4	few	TRBJ1-3	CASSEGDSGNTIYF	TGTGCCAGCTCAGAAGGGGACTCTGGAAACACCATATATTTT
TRBD1	TRBV6-2/TRBV6-3	few	TRBJ1-6	CASTRDRGNSPLHF	TGTGCCAGCACAAGGGACAGGGGAAATTCACCCCTCCACTTT
NA	TRBV20-1	NA	TRBJ2-1	CSASFPGLISNEQFF	TGCAGTGCTAGTTTCCCGGGACTGATATCCAATGAGCAGTTCTTC
TRBD2	TRBV18	few	TRBJ2-7	CASSPPGTSGSGEQYF	TGTGCCAGCTCACCACCTGGGACTAGCGGGAGTGGCGAGCAGTACTTC
TRBD1	TRBV20-1	few	TRBJ2-5	CSAARIRGLQETQYF	TGCAGTGCCGCCAGGATAAGGGGGCTACAAGAGACCCAGTACTTC
TRBD2	TRBV29-1	few	TRBJ2-1	CSVDGGLAGAYNEQFF	TGCAGCGTAGACGGGGGACTAGCGGGTGCCTACAATGAGCAGTTCTTC
NA	TRBV5-1	NA	TRBJ2-7	CASSLVAGSHSYEQYF	TGCGCCAGCAGCTTGGTTGCGGGATCCCACTCCTACGAGCAGTACTTC
TRBD2	TRBV12-3/TRBV12-4	NA	TRBJ2-5	CASSPPRTSGRETQYF	TGTGCCAGCAGTCCCCCCCGGACTAGCGGGAGAGAGACCCAGTACTTC
TRBD2	TRBV7-9	NA	TRBJ2-1	CASRPSGVSYNEQFF	TGTGCCAGCAGACCAAGCGGGGTTTCCTACAATGAGCAGTTCTTC
TRBD2	TRBV7-2	few	TRBJ2-1	CASSRSGSIYNEQFF	TGTGCCAGCAGCCGCAGCGGGAGTATATACAATGAGCAGTTCTTC
NA	TRBV2	few	TRBJ2-6	CASRNWTAAIFSGANVLTF	TGTGCCAGCAGGAACTGGACAGCTGCAATCTTTTCTGGGGCCAACGTCCTGACTTTC
NA	TRBV12-3/TRBV12-4	NA	TRBJ2-5	CASSGQGSSWETQYF	TGTGCCAGCAGTGGCCAGGGGAGCAGTTGGGAGACCCAGTACTTC
TRBD2	TRBV12-3/TRBV12-4	few	TRBJ2-5	CASSFSGSGETQYF	TGTGCCAGCAGCTTTAGCGGGAGCGGAGAGACCCAGTACTTC
NA	TRBV29-1	few	TRBJ2-7	CSVRRALGYEQYF	TGCAGCGTTCGGCGAGCCTTAGGTTACGAGCAGTACTTC
NA	TRBV20-1	many	TRBJ2-1	CSARENRVGEQFF	TGCAGTGCTAGGGAAAACAGGGTTGGTGAGCAGTTCTTC
NA	TRBV4-3	few	TRBJ1-4	CASSQVYGGNEKLFF	TGCGCCAGCAGCCAAGTATATGGGGGAAATGAAAAACTGTTTTTT
TRBD2	TRBV25-1	many	TRBJ2-2	CASSASPGLAGPQELFF	TGTGCCAGCAGCGCATCTCCGGGACTAGCGGGACCTCAGGAGCTGTTTTTT
NA	TRBV5-1	NA	TRBJ1-5	CASRPGFNQPQHF	TGCGCCAGCAGACCGGGGTTCAATCAGCCCCAGCATTTT